This T cell receptor beta chain was captured by sequencing in a study of blood T cell repertoires in COVID-19. On the study more broadly: Both acute and convalescent COVID-19 samples were obtained from the United States, Italy and Spain. Nucleic acid was either cDNA or gDNA, and it came from T cells, B-cell-depleted T cells, or PBMCs.

This CDR3 is built from 17 residues. With V trimmed by 1 base and J by 5 bases, 8 bases remained unmatched. Germline assignment: CDR1 SGHNT and CDR2 YENEEA. Methods used by the authors: Nucleated cell number was recorded as an estimate derived from reference gene primer amplification. Here immunoSEQ multiplex PCR was the method, and the copy in TCRdb shows in-frame clones only, minus some. That table furnishes V, J and clone size, whereas the DNA furnished D and trimming. The sample records a few hundred thousand clones, around 90% being singletons. Sequenced sample: PBMCs or T cells enriched from blood (not recorded which). This receptor was obtained from a woman aged 25 to 45 who had recovered from COVID-19. The chain couples TRBV11-3 to TRBJ2-5, with 12 positions matching TRBD1. The CDR3 region is CASSLGDRGRIWETQYF. In DNA form, the CDR3 reads TGTGCCAGCAGCTTAGGGGACAGGGGGCGGATATGGGAGACCCAGTACTTC.